Each of the 7 T cell receptor beta chains below was sequenced from the same sample in a study of cytomegalovirus exposure and HLA in healthy donors (TCRdb year 2017). The library was generated by the immunoSEQ multiplex PCR assay. Not all clones reach the TCRdb copy of this immuneACCESS table, which keeps in-frame sequences only. Checked studies attribute under half of the gap to unresolved V genes and leave the rest unexplained. The sample table lists under 250,000 clones, around 86% of them with a count of one. The ten largest account for roughly 2% of the sample. Sequencing was performed on PBMCs. Receptors originate from a woman between 18 and 29 years old in good health and CMV-seropositive.

The gene calls are TRBV2 and TRBJ2-7, with 7 bases lining up with TRBD1. This CDR3 region has 14 residues. From germline, CDR1 is SNHLY and CDR2 FYNNEI. The trim removed 3 bases at V and 5 bases at J, leaving 7 bases unmatched. The DNA of the CDR3 is TGTGCCAGCAGTGACGAGACAGGGTTTAACGAGCAGTACTTC. Encoded protein: CASSDETGFNEQYF.

This clone showed up just a few times. Germline is not matched at one junction end, which may reflect a read error. The chain couples TRBV7-7 to TRBJ2-1; TRBD1 matches 9 bases. The CDR3 spans 14 residues. Germline assignment: CDR1 SSHAT and CDR2 FNYEAQ (reference sequence). DNA for the CDR3: TGTGCTAGCAGCCTCATGGACAGGGGAAATGAGCAGTTCTTC. As protein: CASSLMDRGNEQFF.

The rearrangement links TRBV10-1 to TRBJ1-1; TRBD1 matches 9 bases. The length of the CDR3 is 16 residues. The J segment lost 4 bases and the V segment lost 4 bases, leaving 10 bases of the junction unmatched. Germline V CDR1 and CDR2: WNHNN, SYGVQD (reference sequence). CDR3 nucleotide sequence: TGCGCCAGCAGTGTCGGACAGGGGATCTGGGGCACTGAAGCTTTCTTT. This translates into CASSVGQGIWGTEAFF.

The rearrangement uses TRBV5-1 and TRBJ2-7; 7 bases are a match to TRBD1. The length of the CDR3 is 13 residues. V shed 2 bases and J 3 bases; nucleotides not matched to a gene: 2. Per germline, CDR1 SGHRS and CDR2 YFSETQ. The CDR3 loop reads CASSLGTVYEQYF. The CDR3 nucleotides read TGCGCCAGCAGCTTAGGGACAGTCTACGAGCAGTACTTC.

This clone showed up just a few times. V gene TRBV19 combines with J gene TRBJ1-5, with 8 bases identical to TRBD1. Per germline, CDR1 LNHDA and CDR2 SQIVND (reference sequence). The CDR3 sequence is 15 residues long. Trimming at V came to 6 bases and at J to 1 base, leaving 5 bases not matched to a gene. The CDR3 here is CASRGRGPSNQPQHF. In DNA form, the CDR3 reads TGTGCCAGTAGGGGCAGGGGGCCGAGCAATCAGCCCCAGCATTTT.

The V call is TRBV7-8, the J call TRBJ1-2; TRBD1 is a possible D gene (5 bases). The CDR3 sequence is 15 residues long. With 3 bases removed from V and 0 bases from J, the gap between germline ends came to 11 bases. Germline CDR1 reads SGHVS; CDR2 reads FQNEAQ. The DNA of the CDR3 is TGTGCCAGCAGCTTTAATGACAGACCTAACTATGGCTACACCTTC. It translates to CASSFNDRPNYGYTF.

The J gene is TRBJ1-1, the V gene TRBV5-6, with 11 bases aligning to TRBD1. Germline CDR1 reads SGHDT; CDR2 reads YYEEEE. J was trimmed by 10 bases and V by 4 bases; bases with no gene match: 3. The CDR3 runs to 12 residues. CDR3 sequence reads: CASSQGQGGAFF. The CDR3 DNA follows: TGTGCCAGCAGCCAGGGACAGGGGGGAGCTTTCTTT.